Sequencing of this T cell receptor (beta chain) was carried out in a study of T cell changes during pregnancy in multiple sclerosis. The repertoire was sequenced with immunoSEQ multiplex PCR; TCRdb's copy has only in-frame clones and lacks some. The sample records 20,000 to 25,000 clones, roughly 86% being singletons. Germline V CDR1 and CDR2: LGHNA, YNFKEQ. V was shortened by 4 bases and J by 1 base, with 17 bases between the two germline ends. The CDR3 totals 16 residues. The genes are TRBV4-2 and TRBJ2-7, with D possibly TRBD2 on 5 matching bases. The origin of this receptor is a female donor in good health, enrolled as a control in a pregnancy study. The source was CD8+ T cells from peripheral blood mononuclear cells, collected in the first trimester of pregnancy. This CDR3 reads CASSPSSVPPSYEQYF. Here the CDR3 DNA reads TGTGCCAGCAGCCCCAGTAGCGTCCCCCCTTCCTACGAGCAGTACTTC.